Shown below are 4 T cell receptor beta chains from a single sample sequenced in a study of cytomegalovirus exposure and HLA in healthy donors. Primers included in the PCR were 60 Vbeta and 13 Jbeta primers. Assay: immunoSEQ multiplex PCR; the TCRdb copy retains only in-frame clones and omits some. The profile shows over 100,000 clones, around 77% of them singletons. Material for sequencing was PBMCs. The receptor source for this set is a male donor in good health and CMV-seropositive.

V is TRBV10-2 and J is TRBJ2-2; D gene unclear. Germline V lookup: CDR1 WSHSY, CDR2 SAAADI. Trimming cost V 0 bases and J 9 bases, with 8 bases left between them. The CDR3 is 13 residues long. The CDR3 nucleotides read TGCGCCAGCAGTGAGTCCCGAGCCCGGGAGCTGTTTTTT. It yields the protein CASSESRARELFF.

The rearrangement uses TRBV5-1 and TRBJ2-1; 11 bases map to TRBD2. J was trimmed by 0 bases and V by 3 bases; bases with no gene match: 8. The CDR3 contains 18 residues. Germline-derived CDR1 and CDR2 are SGHRS and YFSETQ. The DNA of the CDR3 is TGCGCCAGCAGCTCCCCCTCTAGCGGGGGGAGCTCCTACAATGAGCAGTTCTTC. This gives the protein CASSSPSSGGSSYNEQFF. Complete variable domain (other parts from reference TRBV5-1 and TRBJ2-1): KAGVTQTPRYLIKTRGQQVTLSCSPISGHRSVSWYQQTPGQGLQFLFEYFSETQRNKGNFPGRFSGRQFSNSRSEMNVSTLELGDSALYLCASSSPSSGGSSYNEQFFGPGTRLTVL.

The chain carries TRBV11-2 and TRBJ2-5; 13 nucleotides line up with TRBD2. The DNA matches TRBJ2-7 better at its end, which makes the J call doubtful. CDR3 length: 15 amino acids. CDR1 is SGHAT and CDR2 is FQNNGV in the germline V gene. The CDR3 loop reads CASRPGTSGTYEQYF. In DNA form, the CDR3 reads TGTGCCAGCAGGCCTGGGACTAGCGGGACCTACGAGCAGTACTTC.

The genes are TRBV27 and TRBJ2-1; 8 nucleotides align to TRBD2. The trim removed 6 bases at V and 3 bases at J, leaving 7 bases unmatched. Germline V gene data show CDR1 as MNHEY and CDR2 as SMNVEV (reference sequence). The CDR3 has 15 amino acids. The CDR3 loop reads CASRSQRESYNEQFF. The DNA of the CDR3 is TGTGCCAGCAGAAGTCAGCGGGAGAGCTACAATGAGCAGTTCTTC.